This T cell receptor (beta chain) was profiled in a study of T-cell reconstitution after alpha-beta-depleted transplantation in children (dated by TCRdb to about 2016). Broadly, across the study: Using TCR repertoire profiling, the study followed T-cell immune reconstitution in a quantitative way in children after TCRalphabeta/CD19-depleted allogeneic hematopoietic cell transplantation.

The library was built by means of PCR. TCRdb names Illumina HiSeq 2500 as the instrument used. TCR library preparation used molecular barcoding, with unique molecular identifiers applied to normalize quantification of the TCRbeta repertoire. In-frame beta chains were kept once TCRdb had trimmed the public reads at Q25 with fastp and called clones with MiXCR. Each entry is one CDR3 protein sequence, shown with its most common DNA and genes. The sample data list hundreds of thousands of distinct CDR3 sequences, and 12% of these were observed just once. The ten largest clones represent approximately 2.4% of the sample. Based on the germline V gene, the CDR1 and CDR2 sequences are SQVTM and ANQGSEA. The CDR3 starts with the cysteine, ends with the phenylalanine, and has 16 residues. Only CDR3 DNA remains: 48 bases, in frame from the first base. V trim: 8 bases; J trim: 2 bases; unmatched bases: 13. This clonotype was counted many times. What this receptor recognizes is not known. Base qualities are not at hand, and no much larger clone is one base apart.

This TCR was recovered from a human donor who donated a stem cell graft to a child with acute lymphoblastic leukemia. The sequences come from PBMCs from the stem cell graft donor, collected from the stem cell graft. The chain links TRBV29-1 with TRBJ2-5, with 11 junctional bases fitting TRBD1. This receptor carries the CDR3 CSSRRRDRGFQETQYF. The DNA sequence follows: TGCAGCTCCCGCCGACGGGACAGGGGGTTTCAAGAGACCCAGTACTTC.